This entry describes one T cell receptor (beta chain). Its specificity is unknown. The data originate from a study of shared clonotypes between healthy human individuals. TCRdb's table, derived via immunoSEQ multiplex PCR, lists solely in-frame clones and lacks some. This table has around 610,000 clones, about 96% appearing once. Notes on the study in general: Despite large depth, sorted-subset datasets appeared incompletely sequenced. Only a few donors were included, so the genetic and exposure-history diversity represented was limited.

Naive CD8 cells lacked CD45RO, underwent positive selection for CCR7 and left out terminally differentiated effector memory CD45RA+ cells. The germline gives CDR1 MNHEY, CDR2 SMNVEV (reference sequence). The CDR3 is 14 residues long. The V and J ends lost 6 bases and 7 bases respectively, with 15 bases between them. This chain links TRBV27 with TRBJ2-2; D possibly corresponds to TRBD1 (5 bases). Specimen: naive CD8+ T cells sorted from blood. This TCR was sampled from a woman aged 30 to 39 in good health. CDR3 sequence: CASRMSGSFGELFF. Written as DNA, the CDR3 is TGTGCCAGCAGGATGTCAGGGTCGTTCGGGGAGCTGTTTTTT.